Included here is one T cell receptor beta chain sequence, with context. Its antigen remains unknown. This specimen belongs to a study of memory CD4+ T cells and cytomegalovirus serostatus. Single viable CD3+CD4+CD8-CD45RO+ cells were sorted as the memory CD4+ T cells. The study, taken as a whole, reports: Suggested: most of the CMV-linked TCR signature lies in CD4+ memory cells.

The repertoire was sequenced with immunoSEQ multiplex PCR; TCRdb's copy has only in-frame clones and lacks some. The data contain some 46,000 clones, around four fifths of them singletons. Specimen: memory CD4+ T cells from blood. This receptor was identified in an adult in good health and CMV-seronegative.

The CDR3 here is CATSLPSHRGAEQYF. DNA for the CDR3: TGTGCCACCAGCCTCCCGTCCCACAGGGGTGCCGAGCAGTACTTC. V and J are TRBV15 and TRBJ2-7; 7 bases fit TRBD1. The CDR3 spans 15 residues. J lost 6 bases, V lost 5 bases, and 13 bases had no gene match. CDR1 is LNHNV, CDR2 YYDKDF, per germline (reference sequence).